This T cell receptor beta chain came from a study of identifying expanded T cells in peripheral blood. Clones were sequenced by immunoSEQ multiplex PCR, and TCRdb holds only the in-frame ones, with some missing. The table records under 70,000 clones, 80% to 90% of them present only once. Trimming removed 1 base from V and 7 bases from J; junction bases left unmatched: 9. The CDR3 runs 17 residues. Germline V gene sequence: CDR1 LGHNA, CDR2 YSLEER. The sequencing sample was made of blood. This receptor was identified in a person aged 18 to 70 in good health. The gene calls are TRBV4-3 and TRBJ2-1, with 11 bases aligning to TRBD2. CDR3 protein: CASSQALLAGGTNEQFF. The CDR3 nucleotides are TGCGCCAGCAGCCAAGCCCTATTAGCGGGAGGGACGAATGAGCAGTTCTTC.